This T cell receptor (beta chain) originates from a study of blood T cell repertoires in COVID-19 (dated by TCRdb to the early 2020s). Background on the whole study: The collaborator samples originated in the United States, Italy and Spain and spanned the acute and convalescent phases of COVID-19. The material from the prospective study consisted of cDNA or gDNA derived from T cells, B-cell-depleted T cells, or PBMCs. Deeply sampled blood TCRbeta repertoires from subjects exposed to, actively infected with, or recovered from COVID-19 were included in the dataset. The repertoires were made available in a free public database intended to serve as a resource for research on the immune response to SARS-CoV-2. The samples were drawn from two sources: the first 160 participants of the ongoing ImmuneRACE study, and approximately 1,300 subjects contributed by 6 global collaborators. The sample metadata nearly always contained a de-identified subject ID, COVID-19 status, age in years and sex. Where available, HLA class I and class II types were obtained from metadata supplied by the sample provider rather than from assay-based typing. Paper-wide results and their limitations: The amount of clinical and demographic metadata varied by source and participant and was provided uncurated.

The immunoSEQ Assay, a bias-controlled multiplex PCR, was used to amplify TCRbeta CDR3 regions from genomic DNA. The authors processed their data as follows. Within the assay, amplification of reference gene primers was used to estimate how many nucleated cells each sample contained. Sequence reads were collapsed and filtered to measure the absolute abundance of every unique TCRbeta CDR3 rearrangement. For each sample, productive Simpson clonality was calculated as the square root of Simpson's diversity index across productive rearrangements. TCRdb holds this immuneACCESS table with in-frame rearrangements only. Some clones are missing; in checked studies, unresolved V genes explain under half, and the rest has no known cause. V, J and clone size reflect that table, while D and trimming were determined from the DNA. In all, the sample holds under 110,000 clones, and 85% to 95% of those were seen once. The ten largest clones add up to 5% to 6% of the sample.

Whole blood was collected in K2EDTA tubes by collaborating institutions according to the institutions' own protocols. For TCRbeta analysis, collaborators shipped samples in one of three forms: frozen whole blood, isolated PBMCs, or DNA extracted from either of those sample types. Worth noting for this clone: The antigen it recognizes is unknown. One base away there is no much larger clone; base qualities are not given.

CDR1 and CDR2 are read off the germline V gene (reference sequence) as LGHDT and YNNKEL. The CDR3 goes from the cysteine to the phenylalanine over 14 residues. The DNA shown is the 42-base CDR3, in frame from base 1. V has 1 base trimmed and J has 4 bases trimmed; junction bases matching no gene number 3. This chain joins TRBV3-1 (or the pseudogene TRBV3-2) to TRBJ1-2, and TRBD1 matches 7 of the central bases. Sequenced input: peripheral blood. This clonotype originated in a man between 45 and 60 years old with active COVID-19. The CDR3: CASSQGDSVYGYTF. The nucleotide sequence reads as follows: TGTGCCAGCAGCCAAGGGGACAGCGTCTATGGCTACACCTTC.